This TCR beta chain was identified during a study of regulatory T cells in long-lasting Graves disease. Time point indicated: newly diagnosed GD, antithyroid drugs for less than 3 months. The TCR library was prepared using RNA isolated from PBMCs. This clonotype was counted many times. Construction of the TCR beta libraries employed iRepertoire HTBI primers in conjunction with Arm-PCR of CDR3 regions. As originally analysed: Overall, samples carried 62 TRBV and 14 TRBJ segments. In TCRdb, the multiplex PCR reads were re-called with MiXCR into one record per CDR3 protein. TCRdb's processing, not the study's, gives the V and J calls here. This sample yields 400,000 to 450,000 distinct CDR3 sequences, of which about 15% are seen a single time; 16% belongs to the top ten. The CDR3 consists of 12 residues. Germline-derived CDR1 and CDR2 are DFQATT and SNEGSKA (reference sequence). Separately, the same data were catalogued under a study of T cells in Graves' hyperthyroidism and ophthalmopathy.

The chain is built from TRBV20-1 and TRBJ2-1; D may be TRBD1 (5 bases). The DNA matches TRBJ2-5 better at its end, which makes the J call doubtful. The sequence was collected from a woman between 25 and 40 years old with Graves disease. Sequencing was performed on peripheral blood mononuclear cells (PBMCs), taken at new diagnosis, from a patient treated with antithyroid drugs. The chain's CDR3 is CSASLRGETQYF. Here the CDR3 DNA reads TGCAGTGCTAGTCTAAGGGGAGAGACCCAGTACTTC.